Described below is a single T cell receptor (beta chain) sequence and its context. The data belong to a study of identical twins. The CDR3 loop spans 18 amino acids. V was pared by 2 bases and J by 3 bases, with 23 bases between. The germline V gene has CDR1 MNHEY and CDR2 SVGAGI. TCRdb re-called the 5' RACE reads through MiXCR, storing one row per CDR3 protein. The table includes 400,000 to 550,000 distinct CDR3 sequences, roughly 13% detected once. These data were also filed under a second study, of yellow fever vaccine responses in identical twins.

Sequenced: CD4+ T cells sorted from blood. This receptor was identified in a woman under 30 in good health. This sequence joins TRBV6-5 and TRBJ2-7; either TRBD1 or TRBD2 may fit D (5 bases each). The CDR3 region is CASSYRGSSRKGSYEQYF. The CDR3 DNA reads TGTGCCAGCAGTTACAGAGGCTCTAGCCGCAAGGGGAGCTACGAGCAGTACTTC.